A single sample is the source of the 11 T cell receptor beta chains below, sequenced in a study of Graves' ophthalmopathy and Graves' hyperthyroidism. Amplification of TCR beta CDR3 regions used RNA transcripts. RT-PCR with HTBI primers came first, then second-round multiplex PCR. Each CDR3 protein gets one entry after TCRdb re-called the multiplex PCR reads with MiXCR. The sample holds 400,000 or so distinct CDR3 sequences, about a sixth seen once. The sequenced material came from peripheral blood. The receptors originated from an adult woman with stable Graves' hyperthyroidism.

This clonotype showed up many times. The chain employs TRBV11-1 and TRBJ1-2, with 10 bases lining up with TRBD1. CDR1 is SGHAT, CDR2 FQDESV, per germline (reference sequence). Trimming at V came to 4 bases and at J to 7 bases, leaving 15 bases not matched to a gene. The CDR3 runs 17 residues. CDR3 nucleotides: TGTGCCAGCAGCTCATCCGACAGGGGGCAGGTTACAGGTGGCTACACCTTC. Translating it yields CASSSSDRGQVTGGYTF.

Ten or more counts support this clonotype. This sequence joins TRBV28 and TRBJ2-7; D gene uncertain. This CDR3 has 12 amino acids. V dropped 8 bases and J dropped 3 bases, with 11 bases sitting between them. Germline V gives CDR1 MDHEN, CDR2 SYDVKM. DNA for the CDR3: TGTGCCAGCCGCAGGACCGTCTACGAGCAGTACTTC. It is translated as CASRRTVYEQYF.

In its sample, this clonotype was seen many times. The rearrangement links TRBV15 to TRBJ1-1; 7 nucleotides agree with TRBD1. The V segment lost 1 base and the J segment 3 bases; nucleotides outside the gene matches: 5. CDR3 length: 15 amino acids. Germline assignment: CDR1 LNHNV and CDR2 YYDKDF (reference sequence). In nucleotides, the CDR3 is TGTGCCACCAGCAGAGGGACAGGCAAAGACACTGAAGCTTTCTTT. This translates into CATSRGTGKDTEAFF.

This clonotype has at least ten counts. The chain combines TRBV7-6 with TRBJ2-7; a possible D gene is TRBD1 (6 bases). The V end lost 5 bases, the J end lost 1 base, and 21 bases lay between the germline ends. The germline V gene encodes CDR1 SGHVS and CDR2 FNYEAQ. This CDR3 is built from 17 residues. The CDR3 nucleotides read TGTGCCAGCAGCCGTCTTCCGGGACAAGAAAAATCCTACGAGCAGTACTTC. The encoded protein is CASSRLPGQEKSYEQYF.

Many counts were recorded for this clonotype. One end of the junction does not line up with germline, which may come from a read error. The chain uses TRBV28 and TRBJ1-3; 9 bases align to TRBD1. Germline CDR1 is MDHEN and CDR2 is SYDVKM. The CDR3 has 11 amino acids. The CDR3 is CASSFRDREDF. DNA of the CDR3: TGTGCCAGCAGTTTCCGGGACAGGGAAGATTTT.

This clonotype was observed a handful of times. This chain uses TRBV28 with TRBJ2-2, with TRBD2 matching over 9 bases. The trim removed 8 bases at V and 2 bases at J, leaving 9 bases unmatched. Per germline, CDR1 MDHEN and CDR2 SYDVKM. This CDR3 region has 16 residues. DNA for the CDR3: TGTGCCAGCGGACGTAGCGGGGGAATTAACACCGGGGAGCTGTTTTTT. Its protein product is CASGRSGGINTGELFF.

Ten or more counts support this clonotype. The genes are TRBV12-3 or TRBV12-4 and TRBJ2-5, with a tentative D call TRBD1 (5 bases). The CDR3 is 13 residues long. V was cut by 3 bases and J by 5 bases, with 10 bases left in between. CDR3 sequence reads: CASSLTARETQYF. As DNA, the CDR3 is TGTGCCAGCAGTTTGACAGCCCGGGAGACCCAGTACTTC.

This clonotype was recorded many times. V is TRBV29-1 and J is TRBJ1-2, with no clear D. The germline gives CDR1 SQVTM, CDR2 ANQGSEA. Trimming left V 7 bases short and J 4 bases short, with 13 bases between. This CDR3 comprises 12 residues. The CDR3 here is CSARARGYGYTF. CDR3 in DNA: TGCAGCGCCCGGGCCCGAGGCTATGGCTACACCTTC.

This clonotype was found many times. The chain employs TRBV7-3 and TRBJ2-2; D gene unclear. Between the trimmed V and J ends, which lost 5 bases and 6 bases, there was a span of 7 bases. Germline V lookup: CDR1 SGHTA, CDR2 FQGTGA. CDR3 length: 12 amino acids. This CDR3 reads CASSPPSGELFF. CDR3 sequence (DNA): TGTGCCAGCAGCCCCCCGTCCGGGGAGCTGTTTTTT. The variable domain in full, completed from reference TRBV7-3 and TRBJ2-2, reads GAGVSQTPSNKVTEKGKYVELRCDPISGHTALYWYRQSLGQGPEFLIYFQGTGAADDSGLPNDRFFAVRPEGSVSTLKIQRTERGDSAVYLCASSPPSGELFFGEGSRLTVL.

This clonotype was seen more than once but under ten times. The V call is TRBV10-1, the J call TRBJ2-7, with unresolved D. Germline CDR1 is WNHNN and CDR2 is SYGVQD (reference sequence). V lost 4 bases and J lost 6, with 10 bases in between. This CDR3 contains 12 residues. The CDR3, as DNA: TGCGCCAGCAGTGGAATTCCGGGCGAGCAGTACTTC. Protein product: CASSGIPGEQYF.

This clonotype was recorded at least ten times. The gene calls are TRBV5-1 and TRBJ1-2, with TRBD1 as a possible D gene (6 bases). Germline V gene sequence: CDR1 SGHRS, CDR2 YFSETQ. The CDR3 is 15 amino acids. V lost 4 bases to trimming and J lost 2 bases, with 15 bases between them. The CDR3 spells CASSPVSQGNYGYTF. In DNA form, the CDR3 reads TGCGCCAGCAGCCCAGTTAGCCAGGGGAACTATGGCTACACCTTC.